This entry is about one T cell receptor (beta chain). This clonotype came up many times. Its antigen is not yet known. Per-base qualities were not stored, and no clone one base away is much larger. This entry is derived from a study of T-cell memory formation after mild COVID-19 (dated by TCRdb to about 2021). Looking at the study overall: TCR sequence clusters from the two donors were found to be largely donor specific. In a couple of donors, T-cell clones that expanded and contracted after mild COVID-19 were tracked by sequencing TCRalpha and TCRbeta repertoires over time. Two young, previously healthy adult volunteers, one female and one male, were included in the cohort. Results the study describes overall, beyond this receptor: The study covered only a couple of mild cases, and larger cohorts including severe cases with pre-infection samples were considered necessary. Contracting CD4+ clones were found mainly in CM and EM memory subsets, while CD8+ clones were enriched in EMRA. The detection of some responding clones in pre-infection memory suggests that pre-existing cross-reactive memory T cells joined the SARS-CoV-2 response. Whether the second-wave clones peaking on day 37 were SARS-CoV-2 specific was not confirmed. Balanced CD4/CD8 phenotypes were observed for clones contracting from day 15 to 85, whereas a bias towards CD4+ was observed for a second wave of clones expanding from day 15 to 37.

Ficoll-Paque density gradient centrifugation was the method used to isolate PBMCs. TCRdb lists the instrument as Illumina NovaSeq 6000. TCRalpha and TCRbeta cDNA libraries were constructed by 5'RACE with constant-segment primers, with sample barcodes and unique molecular identifiers being introduced. RNA was extracted from every sample with Trizol reagent. Library amplification was performed in two PCR steps, and a second sample barcode and Illumina TruSeq adapters were introduced in the second step. Sequencing of the libraries was done on an Illumina NovaSeq, producing 2 x 150 bp paired-end reads. As for how the authors treated the data: Reads were demultiplexed and collapsed into UMI-guided consensus sequences with migec v1.2.7. With mixcr v2.1.11, UMI consensuses were aligned to TRA and TRB V and J templates and assembled into clonotypes. A clonotype was counted as expanded or contracted only when both edgeR and NoisET called the clonotype significant, with the noise models trained on biological replicates. For edgeR calls, the thresholds were a false discovery rate-adjusted p below 0.01 and a log2 fold-change of 1. As an exploratory analysis of dynamics, max-normalized trajectories of the 1000 most abundant clonotypes were examined by PCA with hierarchical clustering. Separately sequenced CD4+ and CD8+ repertoires were used to assign a CD4 or CD8 phenotype to each responding clone. The public reads were quality trimmed at Q25 with fastp and then assembled into clones with MiXCR by TCRdb, keeping productive beta chains. Each CDR3 protein appears once, grouped with its most common genes and DNA. The V and J calls, along with clone size, are taken from TCRdb and not from the paper's own processing. The sample contains about half a million distinct CDR3 sequences, 18% of them found a single time. The ten top clones hold 9% to 15% of the sample.

The clonotype comes from an adult woman who had mild COVID-19 (a few samples of this study predate the infection). The sample titles of this study are shuffled in the database, so cell type and time point are left out; the donor was told from shared clones. Specimen: PBMCs or a T cell subset sorted from them (not recorded which).

The CDR3 region: CASSFGGGQMLDEQFF. The DNA sequence reads TGCGCCAGCAGCTTCGGGGGTGGCCAGATGTTGGATGAGCAGTTCTTC. The chain links TRBV5-1 with TRBJ2-1; TRBD2 is a weak D gene call, 6 bases matching. The CDR3 contains 16 residues, cysteine and phenylalanine counted. Only the CDR3 DNA stays, 48 bases, in frame from base 1. The germline V gene gives CDR1 as SGHRS and CDR2 as YFSETQ. The V end loses 2 bases and the J end loses 8 bases, and a stretch of 20 bases separates them.